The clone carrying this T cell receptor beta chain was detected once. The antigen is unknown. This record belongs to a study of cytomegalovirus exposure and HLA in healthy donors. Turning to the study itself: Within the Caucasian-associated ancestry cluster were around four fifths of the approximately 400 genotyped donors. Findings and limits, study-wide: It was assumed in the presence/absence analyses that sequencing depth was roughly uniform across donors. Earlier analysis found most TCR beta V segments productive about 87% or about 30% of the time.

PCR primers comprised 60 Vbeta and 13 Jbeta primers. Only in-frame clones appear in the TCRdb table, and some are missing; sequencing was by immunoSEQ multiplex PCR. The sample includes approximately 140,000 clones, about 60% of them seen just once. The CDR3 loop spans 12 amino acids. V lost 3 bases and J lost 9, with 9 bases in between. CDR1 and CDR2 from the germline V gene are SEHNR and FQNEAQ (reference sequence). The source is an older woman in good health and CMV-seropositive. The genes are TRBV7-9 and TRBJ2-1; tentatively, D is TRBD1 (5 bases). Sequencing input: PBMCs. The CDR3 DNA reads TGTGCCAGCAGCTTGAGTGGGGCTGAGCAGTTCTTC. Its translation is CASSLSGAEQFF.